A single sample gave rise to the 7 T cell receptor beta chains below, sequenced in a study of beta chain features in type 1 diabetes. Of the isolated RNA, all was reverse transcribed, and so the sequenced material was expressed TCRB transcripts. Using immunoSEQ multiplex PCR, the repertoire was profiled, and TCRdb retains in-frame clones only, with some absent. Seen here are 130,000 or so clones, 9% to 10% observed once, and the top ten hold about 0.6%. Sequenced input: central memory CD4+ T cells from blood. The receptors derive from a woman between 40 and 55 years old in good health.

The genes are TRBV7-6 and TRBJ1-5; 12 positions agree with TRBD1. CDR3 length: 18 residues. V lost 5 bases, J lost 1 base, and 9 bases stayed unmatched. The germline gives CDR1 SGHVS, CDR2 FNYEAQ. The CDR3 DNA is TGTGCCAGCAGCCCTTCCGGGACAGGGGGCCGGAGCAATCAGCCCCAGCATTTT. As protein: CASSPSGTGGRSNQPQHF.

The genes are TRBV18 and TRBJ2-3; 9 bases map to TRBD1. The junction had 5 bases not matched to a gene; V was cut back by 3 bases and J by 4 bases. This CDR3 has 15 residues. CDR1 is KGHSH and CDR2 is LQKENI in the germline V gene. The CDR3 region has the DNA TGTGCCAGCTCACCCCGACAGGGGGGTTCAGATACGCAGTATTTT. As protein: CASSPRQGGSDTQYF.

This clone was counted only a few times. CDR3 bases: TGTGCCAGCAGCCCTGGGACAGGACAAGAGACCCAGTACTTC. Its protein is CASSPGTGQETQYF. The J gene is TRBJ2-5, the V gene TRBV7-9; the match to TRBD1 covers 8 bases. V shed 5 bases, J shed 2 bases, and the junction held 4 bases outside the gene matches. This CDR3 spans 14 amino acids. The V gene's germline CDR1 is SEHNR and CDR2 FQNEAQ (reference sequence). Using reference TRBV7-9 and TRBJ2-5 for the parts outside the CDR3, the full variable domain is DTGVSQNPRHKITKRGQNVTFRCDPISEHNRLYWYRQTLGQGPEFLTYFQNEAQLEKSRLLSDRFSAERPKGSFSTLEIQRTEQGDSAMYLCASSPGTGQETQYFGPGTRLLVL.

The sample holds a few counts of this clone. J is TRBJ2-2 and V is TRBV9, with 10 bases lining up with TRBD2. CDR3 length equals 18 residues. Germline loops: CDR1 SGDLS, CDR2 YYNGEE. The junction had 14 bases not matched to a gene; V was cut back by 4 bases and J by 5 bases. DNA of the CDR3: TGTGCCAGCAGCCCGGGGGTGAGCGGGGGGGCGCGTACCGGGGAGCTGTTTTTT. This codes for CASSPGVSGGARTGELFF.

This clone showed up just a few times. This sequence joins TRBV18 and TRBJ1-1; possible D gene TRBD1, 5 bases. Germline loops: CDR1 KGHSH, CDR2 LQKENI. This CDR3 has 16 residues. V lost 5 bases and J 1 base, leaving 17 bases between the germline ends. The CDR3 sequence is CASSFRQGQRNTEAFF. The CDR3 region has the DNA TGTGCCAGCTCATTTCGCCAGGGCCAACGGAACACTGAAGCTTTCTTT. The entire variable domain, with the rest obtained from reference TRBV18 and TRBJ1-1, is as follows: NAGVMQNPRHLVRRRGQEARLRCSPMKGHSHVYWYRQLPEEGLKFMVYLQKENIIDESGMPKERFSAEFPKEGPSILRIQQVVRGDSAAYFCASSFRQGQRNTEAFFGQGTRLTVV.

There are a few counts of this clone. This sequence joins TRBV27 and TRBJ2-7; 9 bases are shared with TRBD2. The CDR3 consists of 14 residues. Germline assignment: CDR1 MNHEY and CDR2 SMNVEV (reference sequence). Germline trimming cut 6 bases from V and 5 bases from J; bases unmatched to any gene: 8. The CDR3 protein is CASRPLAGRDEQYF. In nucleotides, the CDR3 is TGTGCCAGCAGACCTCTAGCGGGGAGGGACGAGCAGTACTTC.

DNA of the CDR3: TGTGCCAGCAGCGCCTGGACAGGGGGGAACACTGAAGCTTTCTTT. The encoded protein is CASSAWTGGNTEAFF. J is TRBJ1-1 and V is TRBV9; 10 bases are shared with TRBD1. This CDR3 has 15 residues. Germline CDR1 reads SGDLS; CDR2 reads YYNGEE. J gave up 1 base and V 3 bases, and 3 bases lay outside the gene matches.